What follows are 9 T cell receptor beta chains derived from one specimen sequenced in a study of graft-versus-host responses after intestinal transplantation. Assay: immunoSEQ multiplex PCR; the TCRdb copy retains only in-frame clones and omits some. The sample lists 15,000 to 20,000 clones, over 75% seen once, with approximately 7% in the top ten. Sequences were derived from bone marrow, sampled about 120 days after intestinal transplantation. These receptors were collected from a human patient who received an intestinal transplant, so some T cells may come from the graft donor.

This clone was detected only once. This chain links TRBV5-6 with TRBJ2-7; 11 positions agree with TRBD1. V was clipped by 0 bases and J by 3 bases; unmatched bases: 8. Per germline, CDR1 SGHDT and CDR2 YYEEEE. The CDR3 covers 17 residues. The CDR3 DNA follows: TGTGCCAGCAGCTTGGTACTCGGACAGGGGGCGGACTACGAGCAGTACTTC. Translated: CASSLVLGQGADYEQYF. Together with reference TRBV5-6 and TRBJ2-7, the CDR3 gives the full variable domain: DAGVTQSPTHLIKTRGQQVTLRCSPKSGHDTVSWYQQALGQGPQFIFQYYEEEERQRGNFPDRFSGHQFPNYSSELNVNALLLGDSALYLCASSLVLGQGADYEQYFGPGTRLTVT.

Here the CDR3 DNA reads TGCAGCGGAGGACAGGGAAGCGGGGAAAAACTGTTTTTT. Its protein product is CSGGQGSGEKLFF. The chain links TRBV29-1 to TRBJ1-4; 8 nucleotides agree with TRBD1. Losses at the gene ends were 7 bases for V and 8 bases for J; bases not matched to a gene: 9. Germline V gives CDR1 SQVTM, CDR2 ANQGSEA. This CDR3 contains 13 residues.

The CDR3 coding sequence is TGCGCCAGCAGCGGGGAGGGGTGGGGCGAGCAGTACTTC. This translates into CASSGEGWGEQYF. The chain is built from TRBV5-1 and TRBJ2-7; 7 bases align to TRBD2. The CDR3 has 13 residues. Germline trimming cut 4 bases from V and 6 bases from J; bases unmatched to any gene: 7. Per germline, CDR1 SGHRS and CDR2 YFSETQ. The complete variable domain, with remaining parts taken from reference TRBV5-1 and TRBJ2-7, reads KAGVTQTPRYLIKTRGQQVTLSCSPISGHRSVSWYQQTPGQGLQFLFEYFSETQRNKGNFPGRFSGRQFSNSRSEMNVSTLELGDSALYLCASSGEGWGEQYFGPGTRLTVT.

The chain uses TRBV11-1 and TRBJ2-4, with D tentatively TRBD2 (5 bases). Germline assignment: CDR1 SGHAT and CDR2 FQDESV (reference sequence). The CDR3 is 14 amino acids. V was cut by 5 bases and J by 8 bases, with 16 bases left in between. The DNA for the CDR3 is TGTGCCAGCAGCCCACCACGGACTCGAGACATTCAGTACTTC. Its protein product is CASSPPRTRDIQYF.

Only a few counts were recorded for this clone. This chain links TRBV19 with TRBJ1-1, with a tentative D call TRBD1 (5 bases). The CDR3 runs to 12 residues. From germline, CDR1 is LNHDA and CDR2 SQIVND (reference sequence). Between the trimmed V and J ends, which lost 6 bases and 6 bases, there was a span of 11 bases. This CDR3 reads CASSLGAPEAFF. CDR3 DNA: TGTGCCAGTAGCCTCGGGGCCCCTGAAGCTTTCTTT.

This rearrangement joins TRBV29-1 to TRBJ2-1; 13 positions match TRBD2. J gave up 0 bases and V 8 bases, and 7 bases lay outside the gene matches. CDR1 and CDR2 (germline): SQVTM, ANQGSEA. The CDR3 runs 16 residues. CDR3 DNA sequence: TGCAGCACGACGGGACTAGCGGGGAGCTCCTACAATGAGCAGTTCTTC. Its protein is CSTTGLAGSSYNEQFF.

The chain is built from TRBV5-4 and TRBJ2-7; the D gene could be TRBD1 or TRBD2 (5 bases each). V was pared by 4 bases and J by 2 bases, with 22 bases between. The CDR3 runs to 17 residues. Germline values: CDR1 SGHNT, CDR2 YYREEE (reference sequence). The CDR3 nucleotides read TGTGCCAGCAGCCCTGTCCCGGGACGGCTACCCCCCTACGAGCAGTACTTC. Residues: CASSPVPGRLPPYEQYF.

The V call is TRBV7-2, the J call TRBJ2-1; 11 bases match TRBD2. The CDR3 contains 17 residues. Germline V lookup: CDR1 SGHTA, CDR2 FQGNSA. The ends lost 0 bases at V and 7 bases at J; junction bases unmatched: 8. CDR3 in DNA: TGTGCCAGCAGCTTAGCGCGGGGGGCTAGCGGGAGGAATGAGCAGTTCTTC. Protein: CASSLARGASGRNEQFF.

The chain combines TRBV6-4 with TRBJ2-1; D gene uncertain. The germline gives CDR1 MRHNA, CDR2 SNTAGT. Trimming shortened V by 6 bases and J by 0 bases, and 3 bases separated the two germline ends. This CDR3 has 12 residues. CDR3 nucleotides: TGTGCCAGCAGGAGCTCCTACAATGAGCAGTTCTTC. Translating gives CASRSSYNEQFF.